A selection of T cell receptor beta chains follows, all from one sample in a study of blood T cell repertoires in COVID-19. Assay used: immunoSEQ multiplex PCR; TCRdb lists only in-frame clones, some missing. The sample lists about 180,000 clones; approximately 88% were seen once. Sequencing used PBMCs or T cells enriched from blood (not recorded which). The receptors come from a woman aged 18 to 35 who had recovered from COVID-19. The CDR3 runs from the conserved cysteine through the conserved F or W. D genes are given only for firm matches. Clone size is stated in some rows and not others, as once, few, many or a class when expanded.

v_call,d_call,j_call,clone_size,cdr3_aa,cdr3_nt
TRBV7-2,NA,TRBJ2-1,NA,CASSQGSSYNEQFF,TGTGCCAGCAGCCAAGGGAGCTCCTACAATGAGCAGTTCTTC
TRBV10-3,TRBD1,TRBJ1-1,NA,CAITRQGGDTEAFF,TGTGCCATCACCCGACAGGGCGGGGACACTGAAGCTTTCTTT
TRBV29-1,NA,TRBJ1-1,NA,CSVARPSKFPNTEAFF,TGCAGCGTTGCGAGGCCATCGAAATTCCCGAACACTGAAGCTTTCTTT
TRBV29-1,NA,TRBJ2-7,NA,CSVGQGQGEQYF,TGCAGCGTTGGCCAGGGGCAAGGCGAGCAGTACTTC
TRBV5-1,NA,TRBJ2-7,NA,CASSGGGEESYEQYF,TGCGCCAGCAGCGGAGGGGGCGAAGAGTCCTACGAGCAGTACTTC
TRBV9,NA,TRBJ2-7,NA,CASSATSDRNALKQYF,TGTGCCAGCAGCGCAACCAGTGACAGGAATGCCCTCAAGCAGTACTTC
TRBV5-6,NA,TRBJ1-5,NA,CASSLTLGGNQPQHF,TGTGCCAGCAGCTTGACTTTGGGGGGGAATCAGCCCCAGCATTTT
TRBV9,NA,TRBJ1-4,NA,CASSLLGLNEKLFF,TGTGCCAGCAGCCTACTAGGACTAAATGAAAAACTGTTTTTT
TRBV9,NA,TRBJ1-4,NA,CASSVARFWGDPAGNEKLFF,TGTGCCAGCAGCGTAGCTCGGTTCTGGGGTGACCCTGCGGGTAATGAAAAACTGTTTTTT
TRBV5-1,NA,TRBJ2-2,NA,CASSFYRETGELFF,TGCGCCAGCAGCTTTTACAGGGAAACCGGGGAGCTGTTTTTT
TRBV5-4,TRBD2,TRBJ2-5,once,CASSLGWTSGKQETQYF,TGTGCCAGCAGCTTGGGCTGGACTAGCGGGAAACAAGAGACCCAGTACTTC
TRBV18,TRBD1,TRBJ2-3,NA,CAAHRDRGGTQYF,TGTGCCGCCCACCGGGACAGGGGGGGTACGCAGTATTTT
TRBV28,TRBD2,TRBJ2-3,NA,CASSFPRRESTDTQYF,TGTGCCAGCAGTTTCCCCAGGCGGGAGAGCACAGATACGCAGTATTTT
TRBV7-6,NA,TRBJ2-2,NA,CASSLIPRGMNTGELFF,TGTGCCAGCAGCTTAATTCCCCGGGGGATGAACACCGGGGAGCTGTTTTTT
TRBV29-1,TRBD2,TRBJ2-7,once,CSVEKTSGHLYEQYF,TGCAGCGTTGAAAAGACTAGCGGACATCTCTACGAGCAGTACTTC
TRBV28,TRBD2,TRBJ2-5,NA,CASRTSGGAQETQYF,TGTGCCAGCAGGACTAGCGGGGGGGCCCAAGAGACCCAGTACTTC
TRBV4-1,NA,TRBJ2-7,NA,CASSQGQGEGEQYF,TGCGCCAGCAGCCAAGGGCAGGGTGAAGGCGAGCAGTACTTC
TRBV11-1,NA,TRBJ1-1,NA,CASSLDRGGLRTEAFF,TGTGCCAGCAGCTTAGATCGGGGTGGGCTTCGAACTGAAGCTTTCTTT
TRBV5-4,NA,TRBJ2-7,NA,CASSLDSTYEQYF,TGTGCCAGCAGCTTGGACAGTACCTACGAGCAGTACTTC
TRBV21-1,NA,TRBJ1-1,NA,CASSYRDRAKNTEAFF,TGTGCCAGCAGCTACCGGGACAGGGCTAAGAACACTGAAGCTTTCTTT
TRBV28,NA,TRBJ2-2,NA,CASYNTGELFF,TGTGCCAGTTATAACACCGGGGAGCTGTTTTTT
TRBV4-1,TRBD2,TRBJ2-3,NA,CASSQDQPSGGAWTDTQYF,TGCGCCAGCAGCCAAGATCAGCCTAGCGGGGGGGCCTGGACAGATACGCAGTATTTT
TRBV18,NA,TRBJ1-5,NA,CASSPWIRGGQPQHF,TGTGCCAGCTCACCATGGATCCGGGGTGGGCAGCCCCAGCATTTT
TRBV7-2,TRBD2,TRBJ2-7,NA,CASSLNRGAYEQYF,TGTGCCAGCAGCCTAAATCGGGGGGCCTACGAGCAGTACTTC
TRBV5-1,NA,TRBJ2-7,NA,CASSLAGGYLTYEQYF,TGCGCCAGCAGCTTGGCCGGCGGGTACTTAACCTACGAGCAGTACTTC
TRBV12-3/TRBV12-4,NA,TRBJ1-5,NA,CASSSSTHQPQHF,TGTGCCAGCAGTTCGAGTACCCATCAGCCCCAGCATTTT
TRBV28,NA,TRBJ1-4,NA,CASLKTLYRESNEKLFF,TGTGCCAGCTTAAAAACCCTCTACAGGGAATCCAATGAAAAACTGTTTTTT
TRBV30,NA,TRBJ1-6,NA,CAWTLPGREGSPLHF,TGTGCCTGGACTCTACCTGGCAGGGAAGGTTCACCCCTCCACTTT
TRBV4-1,NA,TRBJ2-7,NA,CASSQGGGSVTGTYEQYF,TGCGCCAGCAGCCAAGGGGGGGGTTCGGTGACAGGAACCTACGAGCAGTACTTC
TRBV4-3,NA,TRBJ2-1,NA,CASSQDGNAYNEQFF,TGCGCCAGCAGCCAAGATGGCAACGCTTACAATGAGCAGTTCTTC
TRBV11-2,NA,TRBJ1-1,NA,CASSRGSVNTEAFF,TGTGCCAGCAGCCGGGGTTCAGTGAACACTGAAGCTTTCTTT
TRBV3-1/TRBV3-2,TRBD1,TRBJ2-3,NA,CASSLLGGGTDTQYF,TGTGCCAGCAGCCTCCTAGGGGGCGGCACAGATACGCAGTATTTT
TRBV7-2,NA,TRBJ2-7,NA,CASSLGPGEVYEQYF,TGTGCCAGCAGCTTAGGTCCGGGAGAAGTCTACGAGCAGTACTTC
TRBV27,TRBD2,TRBJ2-3,NA,CASSLFRTSSDTQYF,TGTGCCAGCAGTTTATTTAGGACTAGCTCAGATACGCAGTATTTT
TRBV5-4,NA,TRBJ2-3,once,CASASVSSTDTQYF,TGTGCCAGCGCCAGCGTCAGTAGCACAGATACGCAGTATTTT